A single T cell receptor beta chain is shown here with its context. Both subsets, CD45RA+ naive and CD45RA-negative memory, were split from the CD4+ cells. This sample was taken from a study of shared clonotypes between healthy human individuals. About the study: CD4 naive cells filled three plates per donor, CD4 memory three, CD8 naive two and CD8 memory one.

Profiled with immunoSEQ multiplex PCR; TCRdb holds only in-frame clones, not every one. This table holds 850,000 to 1,200,000 clones, about 75% found once. This CDR3 has 15 residues. Trimming removed 4 bases from V and 3 bases from J, with 14 bases in between. Germline assignment: CDR1 SGHRS and CDR2 YFSETQ. The TCR comes from a young man in good health. Sequencing was done on a sample of memory CD4+ T cells sorted from blood. The subset was: CD45RA-negative fraction. V gene TRBV5-1 combines with J gene TRBJ2-1; D remains unclear. The CDR3, as DNA: TGCGCCAGCAGCCAACCTCAAGCGAACTACAATGAGCAGTTCTTC. It codes for CASSQPQANYNEQFF.